The rows below give T cell receptor beta chains drawn from one sample of a study of vaccination effects on CD4 cells after COVID-19. These receptors' antigens are unknown. Using immunoSEQ multiplex PCR, the repertoire was profiled, and TCRdb retains in-frame clones only, with some absent. Among about 70,000 clones, around 70% were seen once, and the ten largest hold less than 5.5%. Here the sequenced sample was CD4+ T cells from PBMCs cultured with HIV peptides, taken before COVID-19 vaccination. The origin of the receptors is a human donor who had a prior SARS-CoV-2 infection. Each CDR3 is given with its conserved first and last residue. Fields, in order: V gene, J gene, clone size, D gene, CDR3 DNA, CDR3 protein. The D gene is left open where the match is weak. Not all rows give a size; the values are once, few, many and, for expanded clones, a class.

V gene: TRBV5-1; J gene: TRBJ1-1; clone size: -; D gene: -; CDR3 DNA: TGCGCCAGCAGCTTGAATATTGGGAACACTGAAGCTTTCTTT; CDR3 protein: CASSLNIGNTEAFF
V gene: TRBV5-1; J gene: TRBJ2-3; clone size: -; D gene: TRBD2; CDR3 DNA: TGCGCCAGCAGCCCCAGGGCTAGCGGGGTAGGGGATACGCAGTATTTT; CDR3 protein: CASSPRASGVGDTQYF
V gene: TRBV25-1; J gene: TRBJ2-5; clone size: -; D gene: TRBD1; CDR3 DNA: TGTGCCAGCACTCAAGGGGGCAGGGAGACCCAGTACTTC; CDR3 protein: CASTQGGRETQYF
V gene: TRBV7-2; J gene: TRBJ2-1; clone size: few; D gene: TRBD2; CDR3 DNA: TGTGCCAGCAGCCCCAGAGGACTAGCGGGAGGGGTTGAGCAGTTCTTC; CDR3 protein: CASSPRGLAGGVEQFF
V gene: TRBV6-5; J gene: TRBJ1-4; clone size: -; D gene: TRBD1; CDR3 DNA: TGTGCCAGCACACACAGGGGACCGACTAATGAAAAACTGTTTTTT; CDR3 protein: CASTHRGPTNEKLFF
V gene: TRBV11-3; J gene: TRBJ2-1; clone size: -; D gene: -; CDR3 DNA: TGTGCCAGCAGCTTAGATGGAGTAGGCCTCAACAATGAGCAGTTCTTC; CDR3 protein: CASSLDGVGLNNEQFF
V gene: TRBV6-5; J gene: TRBJ1-5; clone size: -; D gene: -; CDR3 DNA: TGTGCCAGCAGTACCGGGGGATACAATCAGCCCCAGCATTTT; CDR3 protein: CASSTGGYNQPQHF
V gene: TRBV11-1; J gene: TRBJ2-5; clone size: -; D gene: TRBD2; CDR3 DNA: TGTGCCAGCAGCTCAAGGACTAGCGGGGGAGAGACCCAGTACTTC; CDR3 protein: CASSSRTSGGETQYF
V gene: TRBV18; J gene: TRBJ1-1; clone size: -; D gene: TRBD1; CDR3 DNA: TGTGCCAGCTCACAATCAACAGGGGGCACTGAAGCTTTCTTT; CDR3 protein: CASSQSTGGTEAFF
V gene: TRBV2; J gene: TRBJ1-6; clone size: -; D gene: -; CDR3 DNA: TGTGCCAGCAGTGGTGGTACAGGGAGGTCACCCCTCCACTTT; CDR3 protein: CASSGGTGRSPLHF
V gene: TRBV5-6; J gene: TRBJ1-2; clone size: -; D gene: -; CDR3 DNA: TGTGCCAGCAGCTTGTACGGGGGCAACTATGGCTACACCTTC; CDR3 protein: CASSLYGGNYGYTF
V gene: TRBV6-5; J gene: TRBJ2-3; clone size: -; D gene: -; CDR3 DNA: TGTGCCAGCAGTTATGTCGTGGGCACAGATACGCAGTATTTT; CDR3 protein: CASSYVVGTDTQYF
V gene: TRBV18; J gene: TRBJ2-1; clone size: -; D gene: TRBD1; CDR3 DNA: TGTGCCAGCTCACCGGGACAGGGACCTAATGAGCAGTTCTTC; CDR3 protein: CASSPGQGPNEQFF
V gene: TRBV7-2; J gene: TRBJ2-3; clone size: -; D gene: TRBD2; CDR3 DNA: TGTGCCAGCAGCTTACTGGGCGGGGGGGCCACCGATACGCAGTATTTT; CDR3 protein: CASSLLGGGATDTQYF
V gene: TRBV2; J gene: TRBJ1-2; clone size: -; D gene: -; CDR3 DNA: TGTGCCAGCAGTGGTCTCCGGGTAGGCTATGGCTACACCTTC; CDR3 protein: CASSGLRVGYGYTF
V gene: TRBV5-1; J gene: TRBJ2-3; clone size: -; D gene: -; CDR3 DNA: TGCGCCAGCAGCCAAAGTTGGGATCGCACAGATACGCAGTATTTT; CDR3 protein: CASSQSWDRTDTQYF
V gene: TRBV11-3; J gene: TRBJ1-1; clone size: -; D gene: -; CDR3 DNA: TGTGCCAGCAGCTTATGGTCAGGGACTGAAGCTTTCTTT; CDR3 protein: CASSLWSGTEAFF
V gene: TRBV7-9; J gene: TRBJ2-3; clone size: -; D gene: TRBD2; CDR3 DNA: TGTGCCAGCAACACGGGCGGGGGGAACACAGATACGCAGTATTTT; CDR3 protein: CASNTGGGNTDTQYF
V gene: TRBV12-3/TRBV12-4; J gene: TRBJ2-3; clone size: once; D gene: -; CDR3 DNA: TGTGCCAGCAGTGACTCCACAGATACGCAGTATTTT; CDR3 protein: CASSDSTDTQYF
V gene: TRBV30; J gene: TRBJ2-1; clone size: -; D gene: -; CDR3 DNA: TGTGCCTGGAGATCAGAGGAGGGGAGCTCCTACAATGAGCAGTTCTTC; CDR3 protein: CAWRSEEGSSYNEQFF
V gene: TRBV7-2; J gene: TRBJ2-1; clone size: -; D gene: -; CDR3 DNA: TGTGCCAGCAGCTTAGCAAAGACTAGCTACAATGAGCAGTTCTTC; CDR3 protein: CASSLAKTSYNEQFF
V gene: TRBV21-1; J gene: TRBJ1-5; clone size: -; D gene: -; CDR3 DNA: TGTGCCAGCAGGGGTAGGATTCAGCCCCAGCATTTT; CDR3 protein: CASRGRIQPQHF
V gene: TRBV11-3; J gene: TRBJ2-3; clone size: -; D gene: -; CDR3 DNA: TGTGCCAGCAGCTTAGTTTTGGCTAGCACAGATACGCAGTATTTT; CDR3 protein: CASSLVLASTDTQYF
V gene: TRBV9; J gene: TRBJ2-3; clone size: -; D gene: -; CDR3 DNA: TGTGCCAGCACTATTTCAAAAACTAGCACAGATACGCAGTATTTT; CDR3 protein: CASTISKTSTDTQYF
V gene: TRBV9; J gene: TRBJ2-6; clone size: -; D gene: -; CDR3 DNA: TGTGCCAGCAGCGTAGGGGTAGGTGGGGCCAACGTCCTGACTTTC; CDR3 protein: CASSVGVGGANVLTF
V gene: TRBV6-2/TRBV6-3; J gene: TRBJ2-7; clone size: -; D gene: -; CDR3 DNA: TGTGCCAGCAGTTACTATTGGGGGAACCAATACGAGCAGTACTTC; CDR3 protein: CASSYYWGNQYEQYF
V gene: TRBV5-6; J gene: TRBJ2-1; clone size: -; D gene: -; CDR3 DNA: TGTGCCAGCAGCTTGACTAGACCAGAGAATGAGCAGTTCTTC; CDR3 protein: CASSLTRPENEQFF
V gene: TRBV13; J gene: TRBJ2-2; clone size: -; D gene: -; CDR3 DNA: TGTGCCAGCAGCTTTGGTCTAACGAACACCGGGGAGCTGTTTTTT; CDR3 protein: CASSFGLTNTGELFF
V gene: TRBV5-5; J gene: TRBJ1-5; clone size: -; D gene: -; CDR3 DNA: TGTGCCAGCAGCACCGCGGCCGTGGGTTTTTATAGCAATCAGCCCCAGCATTTT; CDR3 protein: CASSTAAVGFYSNQPQHF
V gene: TRBV6-9; J gene: TRBJ2-7; clone size: few; D gene: -; CDR3 DNA: TGTGCCAGCACCCCTCAATACGAGCAGTACTTC; CDR3 protein: CASTPQYEQYF
V gene: TRBV12-5; J gene: TRBJ2-5; clone size: -; D gene: TRBD2; CDR3 DNA: TGTGCTAGTGGTTTGGGGATAGCGGGTGAGGAGACCCAGTACTTC; CDR3 protein: CASGLGIAGEETQYF
V gene: TRBV4-3; J gene: TRBJ2-2; clone size: few; D gene: -; CDR3 DNA: TGCGCCAGCAGCCAAGCTGGCTTCGGTGGGAACACCGGGGAGCTGTTTTTT; CDR3 protein: CASSQAGFGGNTGELFF
V gene: TRBV2; J gene: TRBJ2-7; clone size: few; D gene: TRBD1; CDR3 DNA: TGTGCCAGCAGGACAACCCCAGGGGGCGAGCAGTACTTC; CDR3 protein: CASRTTPGGEQYF
V gene: TRBV10-3; J gene: TRBJ1-5; clone size: -; D gene: TRBD1; CDR3 DNA: TGTGCCATCAGTGAGTTGGCAGGGGGCGGTCAGCCCCAGCATTTT; CDR3 protein: CAISELAGGGQPQHF
V gene: TRBV19; J gene: TRBJ1-1; clone size: once; D gene: -; CDR3 DNA: TGTGCCAGTAGATTGTGGGGCAGGGAGAGCACTGAAGCTTTCTTT; CDR3 protein: CASRLWGRESTEAFF
V gene: TRBV9; J gene: TRBJ1-4; clone size: -; D gene: TRBD1; CDR3 DNA: TGTGCCAGCAGCGTAGGGGACAGATGGAATGAAAAACTGTTTTTT; CDR3 protein: CASSVGDRWNEKLFF
V gene: TRBV21-1; J gene: TRBJ2-5; clone size: -; D gene: -; CDR3 DNA: TGTGCCAGCAGCGGCCGGGACAGGGGACAAGAGACCCAGTACTTC; CDR3 protein: CASSGRDRGQETQYF
V gene: TRBV7-2; J gene: TRBJ2-7; clone size: -; D gene: TRBD2; CDR3 DNA: TGTGCCAGCAGCTTAGTAGCAGCGGGACTAACCTACGAGCAGTACTTC; CDR3 protein: CASSLVAAGLTYEQYF
V gene: TRBV6-2/TRBV6-3; J gene: TRBJ1-1; clone size: -; D gene: -; CDR3 DNA: TGTGCCAGCAGTAAATGGGGGAGCCGACGATCGAACACTGAAGCTTTCTTT; CDR3 protein: CASSKWGSRRSNTEAFF
V gene: TRBV7-2; J gene: TRBJ2-5; clone size: -; D gene: -; CDR3 DNA: TGTGCCAGCTCGCGGACACCCCAAGAGACCCAGTACTTC; CDR3 protein: CASSRTPQETQYF
V gene: TRBV21-1; J gene: TRBJ2-1; clone size: -; D gene: -; CDR3 DNA: TGTGCCAGCAGCAAGAAACTGAATAATGAGCAGTTCTTC; CDR3 protein: CASSKKLNNEQFF
V gene: TRBV11-2; J gene: TRBJ2-1; clone size: -; D gene: TRBD2; CDR3 DNA: TGTGCCAGCAGCTCAACTAGCGGACCTTACAATGAGCAGTTCTTC; CDR3 protein: CASSSTSGPYNEQFF
V gene: TRBV2; J gene: TRBJ2-2; clone size: few; D gene: TRBD2; CDR3 DNA: TGTGCCAGCAGGACGATAGCGGGAGGCGCCGGGGAGCTGTTTTTT; CDR3 protein: CASRTIAGGAGELFF
V gene: TRBV25-1; J gene: TRBJ2-3; clone size: -; D gene: -; CDR3 DNA: TGTGCCAGCACCAGGTTTAGCACAGATACGCAGTATTTT; CDR3 protein: CASTRFSTDTQYF
V gene: TRBV4-2; J gene: TRBJ2-3; clone size: once; D gene: -; CDR3 DNA: TGTGCCAGCAGCCCCCGGGGGAGAAGCACAGATACGCAGTATTTT; CDR3 protein: CASSPRGRSTDTQYF
V gene: TRBV20-1; J gene: TRBJ2-7; clone size: -; D gene: -; CDR3 DNA: TGCAGTGCTAGTTTAGGCTACGAGCAGTACTTC; CDR3 protein: CSASLGYEQYF
V gene: TRBV4-2; J gene: TRBJ2-4; clone size: -; D gene: -; CDR3 DNA: TGTGCCAGCAGCCAAGATCTAAGCGTCCTAGCCAAAAACATTCAGTACTTC; CDR3 protein: CASSQDLSVLAKNIQYF
V gene: TRBV7-3; J gene: TRBJ1-1; clone size: -; D gene: -; CDR3 DNA: TGTGCCAGCAGCTCGGGGCCAGATACTGAAGCTTTCTTT; CDR3 protein: CASSSGPDTEAFF
V gene: TRBV15; J gene: TRBJ1-2; clone size: -; D gene: -; CDR3 DNA: TGTGCCACCAGCAGGGGGTGGAGGGGAGTCGGCTACACCTTC; CDR3 protein: CATSRGWRGVGYTF
V gene: TRBV18; J gene: TRBJ2-7; clone size: -; D gene: TRBD1; CDR3 DNA: TGTGCCAGCTCACAGGCTTTGAGGCAGGGGGATATCAACGAGCAGTACTTC; CDR3 protein: CASSQALRQGDINEQYF
V gene: TRBV3-1/TRBV3-2; J gene: TRBJ1-1; clone size: -; D gene: -; CDR3 DNA: TGTGCCAGCAGCCCAATCCGGGCCGGACGGGAAGCTTTCTTT; CDR3 protein: CASSPIRAGREAFF
V gene: TRBV7-8; J gene: TRBJ1-1; clone size: -; D gene: -; CDR3 DNA: TGTGCCAGCAGCTTAAGACCCATGAACACTGAAGCTTTCTTT; CDR3 protein: CASSLRPMNTEAFF
V gene: TRBV11-1; J gene: TRBJ2-2; clone size: -; D gene: -; CDR3 DNA: TGTGCCAGCAGCTCCCTAAGGTTCGGGGAGCTGTTTTTT; CDR3 protein: CASSSLRFGELFF